This TCR beta chain derives from a study of CD8+ T cells in alopecia areata. Study overall: Each day, treated patients took oral tofacitinib twice, at 5 to 10 mg per dose.

Trimming removed 5 bases at V and 3 bases at J, with 8 bases between. Germline V gene data show CDR1 as LNHDA and CDR2 as SQIVND (reference sequence). The CDR3 covers 13 residues. Extracted from the samples, RNA was reverse transcribed into cDNA to serve as the sequencing template. Here immunoSEQ multiplex PCR was the method, and the copy in TCRdb shows in-frame clones only, minus some. The data hold 140,000 to 150,000 clones, with around 60% observed a single time. Regarding the study as a whole: Besides other cells, scalp samples also yield sequences of resident alphabeta T cells from normal skin. Affected lesional scalp, above all in alopecia totalis/universalis, was more clonal than normal scalp.

Notes on this clone: Its antigen is undetermined.

In alopecia areata patients, both lesional scalp punch biopsies and peripheral blood were collected. The chain recombines TRBV19 with TRBJ1-5; the D is unclear. This sample comprised CD4+ T cells sorted from blood, obtained at week 0. This clonotype originated in a human donor with alopecia areata. The CDR3 sequence is CASSGGNNQPQHF. CDR3 sequence (DNA): TGTGCCAGTAGTGGTGGAAACAATCAGCCCCAGCATTTT.